Listed below are T cell receptor beta chains from one sample, sequenced in a study of shared clonotypes between healthy human individuals. The table came from immunoSEQ multiplex PCR; TCRdb's copy has only in-frame clones and leaves some out. The data show about 520,000 clones, more than 95% seen once. Input material: naive CD4+ T cells sorted from blood. The receptors derive from a woman aged 25 to 39 in good health. CDR3s include the opening cysteine and the closing phenylalanine or tryptophan. The order of the fields is V gene, clone size, J gene, D gene, CDR3 DNA, CDR3 protein. The D gene is left open where the match is weak. Not all rows give a size; the values are once, few, many and, for expanded clones, a class.

V gene: TRBV28; clone size: NA; J gene: TRBJ2-7; D gene: NA; CDR3 DNA: TGTGCCAGCAGTGGACTCTGGTCTACTGCCTACGAGCAGTACTTC; CDR3 protein: CASSGLWSTAYEQYF
V gene: TRBV11-3; clone size: NA; J gene: TRBJ1-1; D gene: NA; CDR3 DNA: TGTGCCAGCAGCTTGGGGGTGGACACTGAAGCTTTCTTT; CDR3 protein: CASSLGVDTEAFF
V gene: TRBV11-2; clone size: NA; J gene: TRBJ2-7; D gene: NA; CDR3 DNA: TGTGCCAGCAGCTTATCCCCGTGGGCGGCTACTGTATACTCCACCGGGCAGTACTTC; CDR3 protein: CASSLSPWAATVYSTGQYF
V gene: TRBV7-6; clone size: NA; J gene: TRBJ2-2; D gene: NA; CDR3 DNA: TGTGCCAGCAGACCCACCGGGGAGCTGTTTTTT; CDR3 protein: CASRPTGELFF
V gene: TRBV6-5; clone size: NA; J gene: TRBJ2-5; D gene: NA; CDR3 DNA: TGTGCCAGCAGTGTTCCGGGACAAAAGACCCAGTACTTC; CDR3 protein: CASSVPGQKTQYF
V gene: TRBV6-1; clone size: once; J gene: TRBJ2-7; D gene: TRBD1; CDR3 DNA: TGTGCCAGCCGCAGAACAGGGGTTGAGTCCTACGAGCAGTACTTC; CDR3 protein: CASRRTGVESYEQYF
V gene: TRBV28; clone size: NA; J gene: TRBJ2-6; D gene: NA; CDR3 DNA: TGTGCCAGCAGTTGGTCTGGGGCCAACGTCCTGACTTTC; CDR3 protein: CASSWSGANVLTF
V gene: TRBV29-1; clone size: NA; J gene: TRBJ2-1; D gene: TRBD2; CDR3 DNA: TGCAGCGCCGAACTAGCGCGCTCCTACAATGAGCAGTTCTTC; CDR3 protein: CSAELARSYNEQFF
V gene: TRBV5-1; clone size: NA; J gene: TRBJ2-5; D gene: TRBD2; CDR3 DNA: TGCGCCAGCAGCTTGGTGGCTAGCGGGGGACAAGAGACCCAGTACTTC; CDR3 protein: CASSLVASGGQETQYF
V gene: TRBV5-1; clone size: NA; J gene: TRBJ1-4; D gene: NA; CDR3 DNA: TGCGCCAGCAGCCCCTCCGGGACGGCTAATGAAAAACTGTTTTTT; CDR3 protein: CASSPSGTANEKLFF
V gene: TRBV21-1; clone size: NA; J gene: TRBJ2-7; D gene: NA; CDR3 DNA: TGTGCCAGCAGTAGCGGGAACTACGAGCAGTACTTC; CDR3 protein: CASSSGNYEQYF
V gene: TRBV19; clone size: NA; J gene: TRBJ1-1; D gene: NA; CDR3 DNA: TGTGCCAGTAGTATAGTGCGGGGAACTGAAGCTTTCTTT; CDR3 protein: CASSIVRGTEAFF
V gene: TRBV19; clone size: few; J gene: TRBJ2-7; D gene: NA; CDR3 DNA: TGTGCCAGTAGTGTCAGGGACGAGCAGTACTTC; CDR3 protein: CASSVRDEQYF
V gene: TRBV28; clone size: once; J gene: TRBJ2-7; D gene: TRBD1; CDR3 DNA: TGTGCCAGCATTTCTGGACAGGGGGCACTCGGGGAAAACGAGCAGTACTTC; CDR3 protein: CASISGQGALGENEQYF
V gene: TRBV7-6; clone size: NA; J gene: TRBJ2-7; D gene: TRBD1; CDR3 DNA: TGTGCCAGCAGCCCTACAGGGGGCATTTACGAGCAGTACTTC; CDR3 protein: CASSPTGGIYEQYF
V gene: TRBV2; clone size: NA; J gene: TRBJ2-3; D gene: NA; CDR3 DNA: TGTGCCAGCATCAATCAGGGACCAGATACGCAGTATTTT; CDR3 protein: CASINQGPDTQYF
V gene: TRBV28; clone size: once; J gene: TRBJ2-5; D gene: NA; CDR3 DNA: TGTGCCAGCAGCGAGGGCTACGCTGAGACCCAGTACTTC; CDR3 protein: CASSEGYAETQYF
V gene: TRBV7-6; clone size: NA; J gene: TRBJ2-7; D gene: NA; CDR3 DNA: TGTGCCAGCAGCGAAGTTGCGGGGGCGCGCGAGCAGTACTTC; CDR3 protein: CASSEVAGAREQYF
V gene: TRBV6-5; clone size: NA; J gene: TRBJ2-7; D gene: TRBD2; CDR3 DNA: TGTGCCAGCAGTTTCGGGACTAGCGGGGATACCTACGAGCAGTACTTC; CDR3 protein: CASSFGTSGDTYEQYF
V gene: TRBV2; clone size: NA; J gene: TRBJ2-2; D gene: TRBD2; CDR3 DNA: TGTGCCAGCAGTCCTGCTAGCGGACATAACACCGGGGAGCTGTTTTTT; CDR3 protein: CASSPASGHNTGELFF
V gene: TRBV29-1; clone size: NA; J gene: TRBJ2-7; D gene: TRBD2; CDR3 DNA: TGCAGCGCCGGTCAGGGAGCGGGAGTGGAAGAGCAGTACTTC; CDR3 protein: CSAGQGAGVEEQYF
V gene: TRBV5-1; clone size: NA; J gene: TRBJ2-1; D gene: TRBD2; CDR3 DNA: TGCGCCAGCAGCTTGGATCTAGCGGGAGGGGGTGAGCAGTTCTTC; CDR3 protein: CASSLDLAGGGEQFF
V gene: TRBV2; clone size: NA; J gene: TRBJ2-1; D gene: NA; CDR3 DNA: TGTGCCAGCAGTGAAGGACTAACAGCGCAGTTCTTC; CDR3 protein: CASSEGLTAQFF
V gene: TRBV7-9; clone size: NA; J gene: TRBJ1-1; D gene: TRBD1; CDR3 DNA: TGTGCCAGCAGCGCACAGGACAGGCTGCTTGAAGCTTTCTTT; CDR3 protein: CASSAQDRLLEAFF
V gene: TRBV7-9; clone size: NA; J gene: TRBJ1-2; D gene: NA; CDR3 DNA: TGTGCCAGCAGCTTATGGGGTGATGGCTACACCTTC; CDR3 protein: CASSLWGDGYTF
V gene: TRBV6-1; clone size: NA; J gene: TRBJ2-3; D gene: NA; CDR3 DNA: TGTGCCAGCAACGGGGGCCACACAGATACGCAGTATTTT; CDR3 protein: CASNGGHTDTQYF
V gene: TRBV7-9; clone size: NA; J gene: TRBJ1-2; D gene: NA; CDR3 DNA: TGTGCCAGCAGCTTATGGGGGAAGGGCTACACCTTC; CDR3 protein: CASSLWGKGYTF
V gene: TRBV9; clone size: once; J gene: TRBJ2-7; D gene: NA; CDR3 DNA: TGTGCCAGCAGCGTTATGGCGGAAACCTACGAGCAGTACTTC; CDR3 protein: CASSVMAETYEQYF
V gene: TRBV18; clone size: NA; J gene: TRBJ2-7; D gene: NA; CDR3 DNA: TGTGCCAGCTCACCTCCCGTGGGTCGCTGGGGTGGCTACGAGCAGTACTTC; CDR3 protein: CASSPPVGRWGGYEQYF
V gene: TRBV5-1; clone size: NA; J gene: TRBJ2-5; D gene: TRBD1; CDR3 DNA: TGCGCCAGCAGCTTCTCCGGGACAGGGATAGAGACCCAGTACTTC; CDR3 protein: CASSFSGTGIETQYF
V gene: TRBV15; clone size: NA; J gene: TRBJ2-1; D gene: TRBD2; CDR3 DNA: TGTGCCATCCGGAAGCGGGAGAGTAAGTCCTACAATGAGCAGTTCTTC; CDR3 protein: CAIRKRESKSYNEQFF
V gene: TRBV10-1; clone size: NA; J gene: TRBJ2-7; D gene: NA; CDR3 DNA: TGCGCCAGCAGTGAGTCGAAACAGTTCATCCACGAGCAGTACTTC; CDR3 protein: CASSESKQFIHEQYF
V gene: TRBV27; clone size: once; J gene: TRBJ1-2; D gene: NA; CDR3 DNA: TGTGCCAGCAGTTTATCTGGGGGACGGGACTATGGCTACACCTTC; CDR3 protein: CASSLSGGRDYGYTF
V gene: TRBV11-2; clone size: NA; J gene: TRBJ1-5; D gene: NA; CDR3 DNA: TGTGCCAGCAGGCCAGGGCCCAATCAGCCCCAGCATTTT; CDR3 protein: CASRPGPNQPQHF
V gene: TRBV4-1; clone size: NA; J gene: TRBJ2-7; D gene: NA; CDR3 DNA: TGCGCCAGCAGCCAAGATCGCGCAGGGTATTCCGAGCAGTACTTC; CDR3 protein: CASSQDRAGYSEQYF
V gene: TRBV29-1; clone size: NA; J gene: TRBJ1-1; D gene: TRBD1; CDR3 DNA: TGCAGCGTGGGACAGGTGAACACTGAAGCTTTCTTT; CDR3 protein: CSVGQVNTEAFF
V gene: TRBV4-1; clone size: NA; J gene: TRBJ2-4; D gene: NA; CDR3 DNA: TGCGCCAGCAGCCAAGAAAACAGCAACCGCAACATTCAGTACTTC; CDR3 protein: CASSQENSNRNIQYF
V gene: TRBV28; clone size: few; J gene: TRBJ2-2; D gene: NA; CDR3 DNA: TGTGCCAGCAGTCTTCCGGTAAACACCGGGGAGCTGTTTTTT; CDR3 protein: CASSLPVNTGELFF
V gene: TRBV11-2; clone size: NA; J gene: TRBJ2-2; D gene: TRBD1; CDR3 DNA: TGTGCCAGCAGCTACCAAACAGGGGTTACCGGGGAGCTGTTTTTT; CDR3 protein: CASSYQTGVTGELFF
V gene: TRBV28; clone size: NA; J gene: TRBJ1-3; D gene: NA; CDR3 DNA: TGTGCCAGCAGTTGGGCAAGTGGAAACACCATATATTTT; CDR3 protein: CASSWASGNTIYF
V gene: TRBV7-6; clone size: NA; J gene: TRBJ1-1; D gene: NA; CDR3 DNA: TGTGCCAGCGCATTATTGGATATGAACACTGAAGCTTTCTTT; CDR3 protein: CASALLDMNTEAFF
V gene: TRBV2; clone size: NA; J gene: TRBJ2-5; D gene: NA; CDR3 DNA: TGTGCCAGCAGGTCCAGGGATTCTGGAGAGACCCAGTACTTC; CDR3 protein: CASRSRDSGETQYF
V gene: TRBV7-9; clone size: NA; J gene: TRBJ1-4; D gene: TRBD1; CDR3 DNA: TGTGCCAGCAGCCTAGGGACAGGCAAACCCACAACTAATGAAAAACTGTTTTTT; CDR3 protein: CASSLGTGKPTTNEKLFF
V gene: TRBV19; clone size: NA; J gene: TRBJ1-1; D gene: NA; CDR3 DNA: TGTGCCAGTAGTATTGGGGAGATAGGGACTGAAGCTTTCTTT; CDR3 protein: CASSIGEIGTEAFF
V gene: TRBV2; clone size: NA; J gene: TRBJ2-2; D gene: NA; CDR3 DNA: TGTGCCAGCATCAGGGAGAGAGACGGGGAGCTGTTTTTT; CDR3 protein: CASIRERDGELFF
V gene: TRBV5-1; clone size: NA; J gene: TRBJ2-5; D gene: TRBD1; CDR3 DNA: TGCGCCAGCAGCTTGTTGCAGGGGGCGTTAAACCAAGAGACCCAGTACTTC; CDR3 protein: CASSLLQGALNQETQYF
V gene: TRBV6-6; clone size: NA; J gene: TRBJ1-1; D gene: NA; CDR3 DNA: TGTGCCAGCACTCCGGGACACCTGAACACTGAAGCTTTCTTT; CDR3 protein: CASTPGHLNTEAFF